The 22 T cell receptor beta chains below all came from one sample that was sequenced in a study of cytomegalovirus exposure and HLA in healthy donors. Sequencing was performed with immunoSEQ multiplex PCR; in TCRdb, only in-frame clones are kept and a portion is missing. The sample holds about 170,000 clones, around nine tenths seen once. Source material: PBMCs. These TCRs come from a woman under 30 in good health and CMV-seronegative.

The chain is built from TRBV7-2 and TRBJ1-2, with TRBD1 as a possible D gene (6 bases). The CDR3 covers 15 residues. CDR1 and CDR2 (germline): SGHTA, FQGNSA. V lost 1 base, J lost 12 bases, and 21 bases lay in between. The CDR3 coding sequence is TGTGCCAGCAGCTTAGGGGGGCCAGTCGGAGGTCTAAACACCTTC. Translated: CASSLGGPVGGLNTF.

On this clone: The junction departs from the called germline gene at one end, perhaps through a read error. The gene calls are TRBV18 and TRBJ1-5; TRBD1 matches at 11 bases. The V gene's germline CDR1 is KGHSH and CDR2 LQKENI. The CDR3 is 12 residues long. This CDR3 is CASSPGQGAKYF. The CDR3 bases are TGTGCCAGCTCACCAGGACAGGGGGCGAAGTATTTT. Looking up the rest from reference TRBV18 and TRBJ1-5 gives the full variable domain: NAGVMQNPRHLVRRRGQEARLRCSPMKGHSHVYWYRQLPEEGLKFMVYLQKENIIDESGMPKERFSAEFPKEGPSILRIQQVVRGDSAAYFCASSPGQGAKYFGDGTRLSIL.

The chain couples TRBV5-1 to TRBJ2-2; weak D call: TRBD2 (6 bases). Germline V lookup: CDR1 SGHRS, CDR2 YFSETQ. The CDR3 is 16 amino acids. With 0 bases removed from V and 0 bases from J, the gap between germline ends came to 9 bases. CDR3 bases: TGCGCCAGCAGCTTGGTCGGCGGGGCGAACACCGGGGAGCTGTTTTTT. Translating it yields CASSLVGGANTGELFF.

V gene TRBV5-1 combines with J gene TRBJ1-2; 10 positions match TRBD1. The V gene's germline CDR1 is SGHRS and CDR2 YFSETQ. The CDR3 is 17 residues long. V shed 3 bases and J 4 bases; nucleotides not matched to a gene: 12. CDR3 in amino acids: CASSCECGTGAGYGYTF. The CDR3 nucleotides are TGCGCCAGCAGCTGTGAGTGTGGGACAGGGGCAGGCTATGGCTACACCTTC.

This rearrangement joins TRBV12-5 to TRBJ2-2, with 10 bases matching TRBD1. This CDR3 spans 16 amino acids. V gave up 4 bases and J gave up 3 bases; unmatched junction bases: 5. Germline CDR1 reads LGHNT; CDR2 reads FRNRAP. The CDR3 nucleotides are TGTGCTAGTGGTTCCCCGACAGGGGGCTACACCGGGGAGCTGTTTTTT. Its protein product is CASGSPTGGYTGELFF.

The chain recombines TRBV19 with TRBJ2-1; D is possibly TRBD1 (6 bases). This CDR3 is 14 amino acids long. Germline loops: CDR1 LNHDA, CDR2 SQIVND (reference sequence). The V end lost 6 bases, the J end lost 8 bases, and 17 bases lay between the germline ends. CDR3 residues: CASRLQGDLDEQFF. The CDR3 bases are TGTGCCAGTAGGCTACAGGGAGATCTGGATGAGCAGTTCTTC. The whole variable domain, remainder taken from reference TRBV19 and TRBJ2-1, is DGGITQSPKYLFRKEGQNVTLSCEQNLNHDAMYWYRQDPGQGLRLIYYSQIVNDFQKGDIAEGYSVSREKKESFPLTVTSAQKNPTAFYLCASRLQGDLDEQFFGPGTRLTVL.

This clone occurred a few times. CDR3 nucleotides: TGCGCCAGCAGCTGGGAGGGGGGAACTAACTATGGCTACACCTTC. This encodes CASSWEGGTNYGYTF. The V call is TRBV5-1, the J call TRBJ1-2, with D possibly matching TRBD1 (6 bases). The V and J ends lost 3 bases and 0 bases respectively, with 12 bases between them. The V gene's germline CDR1 is SGHRS and CDR2 YFSETQ. The CDR3 totals 15 residues.

The rearrangement uses TRBV28 and TRBJ1-1; 7 bases match TRBD1. In germline, CDR1 is MDHEN, CDR2 SYDVKM. The V gene end was trimmed by 6 bases and the J gene end by 0 bases; junction bases not matched to a gene: 4. The CDR3 spans 14 residues. Here the CDR3 DNA reads TGTGCCAGCAGCAGACAGGGTCTGAACACTGAAGCTTTCTTT. This encodes CASSRQGLNTEAFF.

In nucleotides, the CDR3 is TGTGCCAGCATGAACAGGGCCAGGGCCGAATATGGCTACACCTTC. Protein: CASMNRARAEYGYTF. This chain links TRBV2 with TRBJ1-2; a possible D gene is TRBD1 (6 bases). CDR1 SNHLY and CDR2 FYNNEI come from the germline V gene. CDR3 length: 15 residues. V lost 7 bases to trimming and J lost 5 bases, with 20 bases between them. Full variable domain (remainder filled in from reference TRBV2 and TRBJ1-2): EPEVTQTPSHQVTQMGQEVILRCVPISNHLYFYWYRQILGQKVEFLVSFYNNEISEKSEIFDDQFSVERPDGSNFTLKIRSTKLEDSAMYFCASMNRARAEYGYTFGSGTRLTVV.

The chain combines TRBV19 with TRBJ1-2; 9 nucleotides match TRBD1. The CDR3 is 14 amino acids. The V segment lost 8 bases and the J segment 8 bases; nucleotides outside the gene matches: 12. Per germline, CDR1 LNHDA and CDR2 SQIVND (reference sequence). The CDR3 bases are TGTGCCAGTGTGGGGACAGGGAAGTCGGGGGGCTACACCTTC. Translated, it gives CASVGTGKSGGYTF.

The rearrangement uses TRBV27 and TRBJ1-6; 7 bases agree with TRBD1. The CDR3 extends over 14 amino acids. Germline CDR1 and CDR2: MNHEY and SMNVEV (reference sequence). With V trimmed by 0 bases and J by 10 bases, 3 bases remained unmatched. The CDR3 nucleotides read TGTGCCAGCAGTTTATCCCGACAGGGCTCACCCCTCCACTTT. Protein: CASSLSRQGSPLHF.

The chain employs TRBV6-1 and TRBJ2-1; 7 positions agree with TRBD2. The germline CDR1 and CDR2 sequences are MNHNS and SASEGT. V trimming: 5 bases; J trimming: 6 bases; junction bases outside the gene matches: 10. The CDR3 consists of 15 residues. Here the CDR3 DNA reads TGTGCCAGCAGTCCTTTTTATCTAGCGGTCAATGAGCAGTTCTTC. As protein: CASSPFYLAVNEQFF.

The chain links TRBV9 to TRBJ2-2; D is perhaps TRBD1 (5 bases). Germline V gives CDR1 SGDLS, CDR2 YYNGEE. V shed 2 bases and J shed 0 bases, with 11 bases lying between them. The CDR3 loop spans 16 amino acids. The CDR3 DNA follows: TGTGCCAGCAGCGTCCACAGGAGCGCGAACACCGGGGAGCTGTTTTTT. As protein: CASSVHRSANTGELFF.

The V gene is TRBV10-2, the J gene TRBJ1-1, with D possibly being TRBD1 (6 bases). The CDR3 is made up of 13 amino acids. Trimming pared 6 bases from V and 5 bases from J, leaving 13 bases between. Germline V lookup: CDR1 WSHSY, CDR2 SAAADI. CDR3 residues: CASRWGGGTEAFF. The CDR3 DNA reads as TGCGCCAGCAGATGGGGGGGCGGAACTGAAGCTTTCTTT.

The chain couples TRBV15 to TRBJ1-1, with a weak D call TRBD1 (6 bases). The CDR3 consists of 13 residues. The ends were cut back, 7 bases at V and 0 bases at J, with 9 bases in the middle. The germline CDR1 and CDR2 sequences are LNHNV and YYDKDF (reference sequence). The CDR3: CATIDRMNTEAFF. DNA of the CDR3: TGTGCCACCATCGACAGGATGAACACTGAAGCTTTCTTT.

The chain combines TRBV5-6 with TRBJ2-3; 10 nucleotides agree with TRBD2. The CDR3 is made up of 14 amino acids. Germline CDR1 reads SGHDT; CDR2 reads YYEEEE. V shed 4 bases, J shed 6 bases, and the junction held 5 bases outside the gene matches. CDR3: CASSPAGGLDTQYF. CDR3 DNA sequence: TGTGCCAGCAGCCCAGCGGGGGGGCTTGATACGCAGTATTTT.

The chain combines TRBV5-1 with TRBJ2-3, with 12 bases lining up with TRBD2. Germline loops: CDR1 SGHRS, CDR2 YFSETQ. CDR3 size: 17 residues. Trimming removed 0 bases from V and 7 bases from J; junction bases left unmatched: 9. The CDR3 nucleotides read TGCGCCAGCAGCTTGGGTCGGCCTAGCGGGGGGGCAAATACGCAGTATTTT. Its protein product is CASSLGRPSGGANTQYF. Full variable domain (missing parts from reference TRBV5-1 and TRBJ2-3): KAGVTQTPRYLIKTRGQQVTLSCSPISGHRSVSWYQQTPGQGLQFLFEYFSETQRNKGNFPGRFSGRQFSNSRSEMNVSTLELGDSALYLCASSLGRPSGGANTQYFGPGTRLTVL.

The chain is built from TRBV7-8 and TRBJ1-5; the match to TRBD1 covers 10 bases. The ends lost 3 bases at V and 4 bases at J; junction bases unmatched: 3. The CDR3 is 15 amino acids. Germline CDR1 reads SGHVS; CDR2 reads FQNEAQ. The CDR3 region has the DNA TGTGCCAGCAGCTTGGAGGGACAGGGGAATCAGCCCCAGCATTTT. Its translation is CASSLEGQGNQPQHF.

In this sample, this clone turned up once. The chain has TRBV18 and TRBJ1-6; maybe TRBD1 (5 bases). This CDR3 contains 17 residues. Germline CDR1 is KGHSH and CDR2 is LQKENI. The V end lost 6 bases, the J end lost 0 bases, and 15 bases lay between the germline ends. The CDR3 region is CASSNSEGSSYNSPLHF. The CDR3 DNA follows: TGTGCCAGCTCCAACTCGGAGGGGAGCTCCTATAATTCACCCCTCCACTTT.

The V gene is TRBV6-5, the J gene TRBJ1-4; TRBD1 matches 7 bases. This CDR3 comprises 11 residues. V lost 6 bases, J lost 12 bases, and 4 bases stayed unmatched. The germline V gene has CDR1 MNHEY and CDR2 SVGAGI. In nucleotides, the CDR3 is TGTGCCAGCAGAAGGGGGCGGGAACTGTTTTTT. Amino acid sequence: CASRRGRELFF.

The V call is TRBV7-6, the J call TRBJ2-1, with 8 positions matching TRBD2. V gave up 1 base and J gave up 8 bases; unmatched junction bases: 1. The germline CDR1 and CDR2 sequences are SGHVS and FNYEAQ. The CDR3 covers 13 residues. CDR3 region: CASSLEAGDEQFF. The CDR3 DNA reads as TGTGCCAGCAGCTTAGAAGCGGGGGATGAGCAGTTCTTC.

The CDR3 bases are TGTGCCAGCAGTGAGAGGGGCCCCGAGGGGGCTGGGGCCAACGTCCTGACTTTC. Its translation: CASSERGPEGAGANVLTF. V and J are TRBV6-4 and TRBJ2-6, with D possibly TRBD1 on 6 matching bases. The germline V gene encodes CDR1 MRHNA and CDR2 SNTAGT. There are 18 residues in the CDR3. Trimming shortened V by 3 bases and J by 2 bases, and 17 bases separated the two germline ends.